A selection of T cell receptor beta chains follows, all from one sample in a study of CD8 T cells in ankylosing spondylitis. TCRdb used MiXCR to reprocess the 5' RACE reads, holding one entry per CDR3 protein. This sample yields under 200,000 distinct CDR3 sequences, of which under 15% are seen a single time; approximately 11% belongs to the top ten. Input material: blood, either unsorted or a sorted T cell fraction (not recorded which). Receptors were obtained from a female donor with ankylosing spondylitis or in good health (not recorded which). Both conserved end residues are trimmed from each CDR3. Expanded clones are given a class, and other clones once, few, many or no size at all.

abundance: many
v_gene: TRBV7-2
CDR3aa: ASSLESSYNSPLH

abundance: .
v_gene: TRBV6-1
CDR3aa: ASSGNGAKETQY

abundance: .
v_gene: TRBV7-2
CDR3aa: ASRLRVSAEQPQH

abundance: many
v_gene: TRBV9
CDR3aa: ASSVGWEGAQY

abundance: .
v_gene: TRBV20-1
CDR3aa: SARDARAGTDTQY

abundance: many
v_gene: TRBV7-2
CDR3aa: ASSLGPDIPGTQY

abundance: .
v_gene: TRBV19
CDR3aa: ASKLAGASKQF

abundance: many
v_gene: TRBV7-7
CDR3aa: ASSPLPGTSFVTQY

abundance: .
v_gene: TRBV3-1
CDR3aa: ASSQGGYEQF

abundance: many
v_gene: TRBV20-1
CDR3aa: SAPERGRWNQPQH

abundance: many
v_gene: TRBV20-1
CDR3aa: SARDRLAGPTDTQY

abundance: .
v_gene: TRBV6-5
CDR3aa: ASSLQDTDTQY

abundance: few
v_gene: TRBV7-2
CDR3aa: ASSPGQGDSNTEAF

abundance: .
v_gene: TRBV10-3
CDR3aa: AISEIGGSSYNSPLH

abundance: few
v_gene: TRBV7-2
CDR3aa: ASSLDWGQRNEKLF

abundance: many
v_gene: TRBV10-3
CDR3aa: AIRLGASTTNEKLF

abundance: few
v_gene: TRBV12-3/TRBV12-4
CDR3aa: ASSSSVRETQY

abundance: .
v_gene: TRBV7-2
CDR3aa: ASSLESPGELF

abundance: .
v_gene: TRBV5-1
CDR3aa: ASSQRTSSYNEQF

abundance: few
v_gene: TRBV10-3
CDR3aa: AITKDSLNTEAF

abundance: .
v_gene: TRBV5-5
CDR3aa: ASSPVGRAYEQY

abundance: few
v_gene: TRBV18
CDR3aa: ASSLGQDTEAF

abundance: many
v_gene: TRBV7-2
CDR3aa: ASTWDGAAGNTIY

abundance: few
v_gene: TRBV5-1
CDR3aa: ASTQGPPYEQY

abundance: many
v_gene: TRBV19
CDR3aa: ASSRQGNTGELF

abundance: many
v_gene: TRBV28
CDR3aa: ASSFQLGGLYEQY

abundance: many
v_gene: TRBV11-2
CDR3aa: ASSRPSGVFNEQF